One and the same sample provided the 28 T cell receptor beta chains below, sequenced in a study of lymphopenia after photon versus proton radiotherapy (dated by TCRdb to between 2019 and 2020). The library relied on the immunoSEQ multiplex PCR assay. The table was pulled from immuneACCESS by TCRdb, which kept in-frame rearrangements only. Such tables lose some clones; where checked, under half of the loss comes from unresolved V genes, and the rest has no known cause. The sample has about 40,000 clones on record, around 84% of them singletons. The ten biggest clones cover about 9.3% of the sample. Sequenced material: peripheral blood, taken from a patient treated with proton-based radiotherapy. These receptors all stem from a woman aged 70-85 years with pancreatic cancer. Some clones in this sample may be carry-over from other donors' samples.

This clone has a handful of counts. This chain uses TRBV28 with TRBJ1-5; a possible D gene is TRBD1 (6 bases). V was cut by 6 bases and J by 7 bases, with 13 bases left in between. The CDR3 consists of 13 residues. The germline V gene encodes CDR1 MDHEN and CDR2 SYDVKM. The CDR3 nucleotides read TGTGCCAGCAGCCCCAGGGGAAGCCAGCCCCAGCATTTT. Protein: CASSPRGSQPQHF.

This CDR3 reads CSATGQGNYEQYF. The CDR3 DNA follows: TGCAGCGCCACGGGACAGGGGAACTACGAGCAGTACTTC. This chain joins TRBV29-1 and TRBJ2-7; 10 bases are shared with TRBD1. After removal of 7 bases from V and 3 bases from J, the junction contained 6 bases not matched to a gene. CDR1 is SQVTM and CDR2 is ANQGSEA in the germline V gene. There are 13 residues in the CDR3.

This chain joins TRBV30 and TRBJ2-7; the D is unclear. Trimming stripped 2 bases from V and 3 bases from J, with 11 bases between. The CDR3 runs to 13 residues. Germline V lookup: CDR1 GTSNPN, CDR2 SVGIG (reference sequence). The CDR3 loop is CAWSRGEFYEQYF. CDR3 DNA sequence: TGTGCCTGGAGTCGCGGAGAATTCTACGAGCAGTACTTC.

The chain recombines TRBV9 with TRBJ2-7; TRBD2 aligns across 11 bases. This CDR3 has 18 residues. Germline V gives CDR1 SGDLS, CDR2 YYNGEE. V gave up 0 bases and J gave up 7 bases; unmatched junction bases: 15. The CDR3 sequence is CASSVGLAGGGLEGEQYF. CDR3 DNA: TGTGCCAGCAGCGTAGGTCTAGCGGGAGGAGGATTGGAGGGGGAGCAGTACTTC.

This chain links TRBV27 with TRBJ2-1, with TRBD2 matching over 8 bases. V lost 6 bases to trimming and J lost 11 bases; unmatched junction nucleotides: 6. The CDR3 extends over 12 amino acids. Germline-derived CDR1 and CDR2 are MNHEY and SMNVEV (reference sequence). In DNA form, the CDR3 reads TGTGCCAGCAGCTTTAGCGGGACCAAGCAGTTCTTC. Translating gives CASSFSGTKQFF.

The rearrangement uses TRBV27 and TRBJ1-2; D possibly corresponds to TRBD1 (5 bases). CDR1 and CDR2 (germline): MNHEY, SMNVEV (reference sequence). This CDR3 has 16 residues. Trimming stripped 3 bases from V and 8 bases from J, with 22 bases between. CDR3 protein: CASSLRSDSGAKGYTF. CDR3 coding DNA: TGTGCCAGCAGTTTGCGGAGTGACAGCGGGGCGAAAGGCTACACCTTC.

V is TRBV30 and J is TRBJ1-6, with TRBD1 matching over 9 bases. This CDR3 has 14 amino acids. J gave up 9 bases and V 3 bases, and 6 bases lay outside the gene matches. In germline, CDR1 is GTSNPN, CDR2 SVGIG (reference sequence). The CDR3 loop reads CAWSLGQGGSPLHF. In nucleotides, the CDR3 is TGTGCCTGGAGCCTGGGACAGGGAGGTTCACCCCTCCACTTT. Full variable domain (remainder filled in from reference TRBV30 and TRBJ1-6): SQTIHQWPATLVQPVGSPLSLECTVEGTSNPNLYWYRQAAGRGLQLLFYSVGIGQISSEVPQNLSASRPQDRQFILSSKKLLLSDSGFYLCAWSLGQGGSPLHFGNGTRLTVT.

This clone was seen once. The chain couples TRBV7-8 to TRBJ1-5, with D tentatively TRBD1 (6 bases). The V gene lost 5 bases and the J gene lost 6 bases, with 17 bases spanning the gap. CDR1 is SGHVS and CDR2 is FQNEAQ in the germline V gene. The CDR3 has 15 amino acids. CDR3 residues: CASSTNARGGQPQHF. The CDR3 coding sequence is TGTGCCAGCAGCACAAATGCCAGGGGAGGTCAGCCCCAGCATTTT.

V and J are TRBV4-1 and TRBJ2-5; no reliable D call. The ends were cut back, 4 bases at V and 3 bases at J, with 9 bases in the middle. Per germline, CDR1 MGHRA and CDR2 YSYEKL. The CDR3 covers 13 residues. DNA for the CDR3: TGCGCCAGCAGCCGAGCCTCGAAAGAGACCCAGTACTTC. Protein product: CASSRASKETQYF.

The chain links TRBV11-2 to TRBJ1-4; D gene unclear. V lost 1 base to trimming and J lost 8 bases, with 11 bases between them. Germline CDR1 and CDR2: SGHAT and FQNNGV. The CDR3 is 14 residues long. CDR3 DNA sequence: TGTGCCAGCAGCTTAGGACGTGGCCAGGAAAAACTGTTTTTT. It codes for CASSLGRGQEKLFF.

The chain is built from TRBV19 and TRBJ1-5; D is undetermined. V lost 3 bases to trimming and J lost 2 bases, with 8 bases between them. Germline CDR1 and CDR2: LNHDA and SQIVND (reference sequence). The CDR3 consists of 14 residues. The CDR3 loop is CASSMREGNQPQHF. The CDR3 nucleotides are TGTGCCAGTAGTATGCGGGAGGGCAATCAGCCCCAGCATTTT. Full variable domain (missing parts from reference TRBV19 and TRBJ1-5): DGGITQSPKYLFRKEGQNVTLSCEQNLNHDAMYWYRQDPGQGLRLIYYSQIVNDFQKGDIAEGYSVSREKKESFPLTVTSAQKNPTAFYLCASSMREGNQPQHFGDGTRLSIL.

V and J are TRBV7-6 and TRBJ2-7, with a tentative D call TRBD1 (5 bases). Trimming took off 1 base at V and 2 bases at J, with 12 bases between the two ends. Looked up from germline, CDR1 is SGHVS and CDR2 is FNYEAQ. The CDR3 covers 15 residues. The CDR3: CASSLVSGLTYEQYF. DNA for the CDR3: TGTGCCAGCAGCTTAGTCTCAGGGTTAACCTACGAGCAGTACTTC.

The chain uses TRBV30 and TRBJ1-2; 9 nucleotides match TRBD1. This CDR3 has 16 amino acids. V trimming: 2 bases; J trimming: 0 bases; junction bases outside the gene matches: 7. Germline CDR1 is GTSNPN and CDR2 is SVGIG (reference sequence). CDR3 coding DNA: TGTGCCTGGAGTCGGGACAGGGTCCTCTCTAACTATGGCTACACCTTC. This encodes CAWSRDRVLSNYGYTF.

The CDR3 sequence is CATGGSESYEQYF. Here the CDR3 DNA reads TGTGCCACCGGTGGTAGCGAGTCCTACGAGCAGTACTTC. The chain is built from TRBV15 and TRBJ2-7, with a possible D match to TRBD2 (5 bases). Germline V gene data show CDR1 as LNHNV and CDR2 as YYDKDF (reference sequence). Trimming stripped 8 bases from V and 1 base from J, with 12 bases between. The CDR3 is 13 amino acids.

The chain carries TRBV5-4 and TRBJ1-4; D gene ambiguous. With 4 bases removed from V and 2 bases from J, the gap between germline ends came to 15 bases. This CDR3 is 16 amino acids long. The germline V gene encodes CDR1 SGHNT and CDR2 YYREEE (reference sequence). CDR3 loop: CASSAKGGGTNEKLFF. The CDR3 DNA follows: TGTGCCAGCAGCGCAAAAGGAGGAGGGACTAATGAAAAACTGTTTTTT.

The chain joins TRBV28 to TRBJ2-1; TRBD2 might be the D (6 bases). CDR1 MDHEN and CDR2 SYDVKM come from the germline V gene. Deletions cut 2 bases from V and 8 bases from J, with 10 bases between. The CDR3 consists of 13 residues. The CDR3 DNA sequence: TGTGCCAGCAGTTTAACCGGGAGAGATGAGCAGTTCTTC. This translates into CASSLTGRDEQFF.

A remark on this clone: Other DNA sequences of this sample code for an identical CDR3. The chain combines TRBV7-9 with TRBJ2-3; perhaps TRBD2 as D (5 bases). This CDR3 region has 15 residues. Germline CDR1 is SEHNR and CDR2 is FQNEAQ (reference sequence). V lost 0 bases and J 1 base, leaving 8 bases between the germline ends. The CDR3 spells CASSLAGAGTDTQYF. The CDR3 nucleotides read TGTGCCAGCAGCTTAGCGGGAGCCGGCACAGATACGCAGTATTTT.

The rearrangement uses TRBV19 and TRBJ1-1; 7 positions agree with TRBD1. After removal of 8 bases from V and 2 bases from J, the junction contained 5 bases not matched to a gene. Germline V gene data show CDR1 as LNHDA and CDR2 as SQIVND (reference sequence). This CDR3 has 13 amino acids. The CDR3 protein is CASAGTVNTEAFF. In DNA, the CDR3 is TGTGCCAGTGCCGGGACAGTCAACACTGAAGCTTTCTTT.

This clone was seen only a few times. The V call is TRBV10-2, the J call TRBJ2-2; perhaps D is TRBD1 or TRBD2 (5 bases each). Germline V gene data show CDR1 as WSHSY and CDR2 as SAAADI. With 0 bases removed from V and 6 bases from J, the gap between germline ends came to 5 bases. This CDR3 has 13 residues. The CDR3 DNA sequence: TGCGCCAGCAGTGAGTCGGGGGCCGGGGAGCTGTTTTTT. Translation gives CASSESGAGELFF.

The chain has TRBV5-6 and TRBJ2-5; 12 bases map to TRBD1. The junction had 6 bases not matched to a gene; V was cut back by 3 bases and J by 0 bases. Germline V gene lookup returns CDR1 SGHDT and CDR2 YYEEEE. The CDR3 totals 17 residues. In nucleotides, the CDR3 is TGTGCCAGCAGCTGGGGACAGGGGGCTGGGTACCAAGAGACCCAGTACTTC. This sequence encodes CASSWGQGAGYQETQYF. The whole variable domain, remainder taken from reference TRBV5-6 and TRBJ2-5, is DAGVTQSPTHLIKTRGQQVTLRCSPKSGHDTVSWYQQALGQGPQFIFQYYEEEERQRGNFPDRFSGHQFPNYSSELNVNALLLGDSALYLCASSWGQGAGYQETQYFGPGTRLLVL.

This chain uses TRBV28 with TRBJ1-1; TRBD1 matches at 10 bases. This CDR3 has 15 residues. V shed 4 bases, J shed 0 bases, and the junction held 2 bases outside the gene matches. Germline CDR1 and CDR2: MDHEN and SYDVKM. The CDR3 loop reads CASSSDRGMNTEAFF. In nucleotides, the CDR3 is TGTGCCAGCAGTTCGGACAGGGGGATGAACACTGAAGCTTTCTTT.

The rearrangement joins TRBV30 to TRBJ2-1; D unclear. CDR1 is GTSNPN and CDR2 is SVGIG in the germline V gene (reference sequence). CDR3 length: 14 amino acids. Trimming removed 4 bases from V and 0 bases from J, with 10 bases in between. The CDR3 loop is CAWKVGSSYNEQFF. In DNA, the CDR3 is TGTGCCTGGAAGGTCGGTAGCTCCTACAATGAGCAGTTCTTC.

The chain has TRBV19 and TRBJ2-2; D unclear. Looked up from germline, CDR1 is LNHDA and CDR2 is SQIVND (reference sequence). The CDR3 extends over 12 amino acids. The V gene lost 6 bases and the J gene lost 2 bases, with 4 bases spanning the gap. The CDR3 bases are TGTGCCAGTAGGCTTAACACCGGGGAGCTGTTTTTT. This codes for CASRLNTGELFF.

The chain is built from TRBV19 and TRBJ1-6; a possible D gene is TRBD1 (6 bases). The CDR3 length is 15 residues. Germline-derived CDR1 and CDR2 are LNHDA and SQIVND (reference sequence). Trimming removed 3 bases at V and 9 bases at J, with 15 bases between. The CDR3 nucleotides are TGTGCCAGTAGTATCATGAAACAGGGCGGTTCACCCCTCCACTTT. Translating gives CASSIMKQGGSPLHF.

The J gene is TRBJ2-1, the V gene TRBV10-3; unclear D gene. Deletions cut 3 bases from V and 7 bases from J, with 7 bases between. The CDR3 spans 12 residues. The germline CDR1 and CDR2 sequences are ENHRY and SYGVKD. CDR3 amino acids: CAISDWGNEQFF. The CDR3 nucleotides are TGTGCCATCAGTGATTGGGGAAATGAGCAGTTCTTC.

The gene calls are TRBV6-1 and TRBJ2-2, with 8 bases fitting TRBD1. Losses at the gene ends were 1 base for V and 5 bases for J; bases not matched to a gene: 9. CDR1 MNHNS and CDR2 SASEGT come from the germline V gene. The CDR3 is 17 residues long. The CDR3 loop reads CASSEGRQGAWTGELFF. The CDR3 DNA follows: TGTGCCAGCAGTGAAGGACGGCAGGGGGCTTGGACCGGGGAGCTGTTTTTT.

CDR3 protein: CASSPQSGRAYEQYF. In DNA form, the CDR3 reads TGTGCCAGCAGTCCCCAGAGCGGGAGAGCGTACGAGCAGTACTTC. The rearrangement joins TRBV27 to TRBJ2-7; 8 bases agree with TRBD2. J was trimmed by 4 bases and V by 5 bases; bases with no gene match: 10. In germline, CDR1 is MNHEY, CDR2 SMNVEV (reference sequence). The CDR3 sequence is 15 residues long.

The J gene is TRBJ2-7, the V gene TRBV19; perhaps TRBD2 as D (6 bases). The CDR3 has 16 residues. CDR1 LNHDA and CDR2 SQIVND come from the germline V gene (reference sequence). Trimming left V 6 bases short and J 7 bases short, with 25 bases between. CDR3 bases: TGTGCCAGTAGCGAAATGGAGAGCATTGGCGCGGGGGAGCAGTACTTC. As protein: CASSEMESIGAGEQYF. Variable domain in full (rest from reference TRBV19 and TRBJ2-7): DGGITQSPKYLFRKEGQNVTLSCEQNLNHDAMYWYRQDPGQGLRLIYYSQIVNDFQKGDIAEGYSVSREKKESFPLTVTSAQKNPTAFYLCASSEMESIGAGEQYFGPGTRLTVT.